This TCR beta chain was recovered during a study of blood T cell repertoires in COVID-19. Study details: Sample material is recorded as cDNA or gDNA derived from T cells, B-cell-depleted T cells, or PBMCs.

Method: immunoSEQ multiplex PCR; TCRdb's copy keeps in-frame clones and lacks some. The repertoire holds around 300,000 clones, about 90% seen once, with approximately 5% in the top ten. Participants' reported clinical history set cohort assignment. The CDR3 totals 17 residues. Germline V CDR1 and CDR2: MNHEY, SVGEGT. With V trimmed by 2 bases and J by 3 bases, 9 bases remained unmatched. The sequenced material came from PBMCs or T cells enriched from blood (not recorded which). The J gene is TRBJ2-3, the V gene TRBV6-2 or TRBV6-3; TRBD1 matches 9 bases. This receptor was identified in a woman aged 25 to 39 who had recovered from COVID-19. The CDR3 loop reads CASSYKRSGTGTDTQYF. In nucleotides, the CDR3 is TGTGCCAGCAGTTACAAACGATCCGGGACAGGGACAGATACGCAGTATTTT.